The subject of this entry is one T cell receptor (beta chain). There are 15 residues in the CDR3. V gave up 2 bases and J gave up 5 bases; unmatched junction bases: 4. CDR1 SGHDN and CDR2 FVKESK come from the germline V gene. The sample is drawn from a study of cytomegalovirus exposure and HLA in healthy donors. TCRdb keeps only in-frame clones here, not all; method: immunoSEQ multiplex PCR. The data hold about 200,000 clones, with 84% observed a single time. The chain joins TRBV14 to TRBJ2-7, with 12 bases lining up with TRBD2. The source material was PBMCs. The source of this sequence is a woman in her thirties in good health and CMV-seropositive. Written as DNA, the CDR3 is TGTGCCAGCAGCCAATTGACTAGCGGGAGCCACGAGCAGTACTTC. This gives the protein CASSQLTSGSHEQYF.